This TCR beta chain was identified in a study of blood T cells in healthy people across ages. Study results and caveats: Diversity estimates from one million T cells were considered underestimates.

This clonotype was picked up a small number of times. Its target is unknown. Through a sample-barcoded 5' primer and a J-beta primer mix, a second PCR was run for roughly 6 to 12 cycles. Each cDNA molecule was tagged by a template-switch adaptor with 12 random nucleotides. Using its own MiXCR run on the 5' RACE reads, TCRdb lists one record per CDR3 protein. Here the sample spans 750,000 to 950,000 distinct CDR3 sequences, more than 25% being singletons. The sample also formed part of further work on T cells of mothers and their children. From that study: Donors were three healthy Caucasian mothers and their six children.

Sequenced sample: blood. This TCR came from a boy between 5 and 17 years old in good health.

The CDR3 nucleotides read TGTGCCAGCAGGAGGGCAGATACGCAGTATTTT. Its protein is CASRRADTQYF. The J gene is TRBJ2-3, the V gene TRBV12-3 or TRBV12-4, with a tentative D call TRBD2 (5 bases). Trimming took off 6 bases at V and 4 bases at J, with 5 bases between the two ends. The CDR3 covers 11 residues.